The 25 T cell receptor beta chains in this list originate from one sample, sequenced in a study of T cells in Graves' hyperthyroidism and ophthalmopathy. The investigators amplified TCR beta CDR3 regions from RNA transcripts. A first-round RT-PCR of the TCR CDR3 used the HTBI primer set. MiXCR, applied by TCRdb to the multiplex PCR reads, yields one record per CDR3 protein. The sample includes 300,000 or so distinct CDR3 sequences, about 18% seen only once; the top ten take over 45%. Sequenced material: blood. The receptors shown here come from a woman aged 55-69 years with Graves' ophthalmopathy.

This clonotype was seen many times. This rearrangement joins TRBV18 to TRBJ2-5; D gene uncertain. V was clipped by 3 bases and J by 5 bases, with 16 bases between them. This CDR3 contains 15 residues. The V gene's germline CDR1 is KGHSH and CDR2 LQKENI. This CDR3 reads CASSPYRQEGETQYF. The CDR3 bases are TGTGCCAGCTCACCCTACCGGCAAGAAGGGGAGACCCAGTACTTC.

This clonotype appeared many times. V gene TRBV5-1 combines with J gene TRBJ1-3; D gene unclear. Germline values: CDR1 SGHRS, CDR2 YFSETQ. The V gene lost 4 bases and the J gene lost 0 bases, with 11 bases spanning the gap. CDR3 length equals 15 residues. CDR3 nucleotide sequence: TGCGCCAGCAGCCCAGGAGTTCCCTCTGGAAACACCATATATTTT. Protein product: CASSPGVPSGNTIYF. Looking up the rest from reference TRBV5-1 and TRBJ1-3 gives the full variable domain: KAGVTQTPRYLIKTRGQQVTLSCSPISGHRSVSWYQQTPGQGLQFLFEYFSETQRNKGNFPGRFSGRQFSNSRSEMNVSTLELGDSALYLCASSPGVPSGNTIYFGEGSWLTVV.

The sample holds many counts of this clonotype. V gene TRBV3-1 combines with J gene TRBJ2-1; 7 bases are shared with TRBD1. The CDR3 loop spans 15 amino acids. The germline V gene encodes CDR1 LGHDT and CDR2 YNNKEL (reference sequence). V lost 4 bases, J lost 9 bases, and 12 bases stayed unmatched. CDR3 bases: TGTGCCAGCAGCCGAGACAGGGAAGTAAGCGGTGAGCAGTTCTTC. The encoded protein is CASSRDREVSGEQFF.

This clonotype was detected many times. CDR3 amino acids: CSARIPTSPWVPDTQYF. CDR3 DNA: TGCAGTGCTAGAATTCCCACTAGCCCATGGGTACCAGATACGCAGTATTTT. The chain links TRBV20-1 to TRBJ2-3; D perhaps matches TRBD2 (6 bases). Trimming removed 2 bases at V and 4 bases at J, with 22 bases between. This CDR3 is built from 17 residues. Germline V gives CDR1 DFQATT, CDR2 SNEGSKA (reference sequence).

This clonotype was seen many times. This chain uses TRBV5-1 with TRBJ2-3, with 10 bases fitting TRBD2. J gave up 5 bases and V 4 bases, and 10 bases lay outside the gene matches. Germline V lookup: CDR1 SGHRS, CDR2 YFSETQ. The CDR3 contains 16 residues. CDR3 in amino acids: CASSLPLAGAEDTQYF. The CDR3, as DNA: TGCGCCAGCAGCCTGCCCCTAGCGGGAGCAGAAGATACGCAGTATTTT.

This clonotype was found a few times. The chain has TRBV29-1 and TRBJ1-1; a weak D match, TRBD1 (5 bases). CDR1 is SQVTM, CDR2 ANQGSEA, per germline. The CDR3 totals 15 residues. Trimming stripped 4 bases from V and 1 base from J, with 16 bases between. The CDR3 spells CSVGYGAVGNTEAFF. The CDR3 coding sequence is TGCAGCGTTGGATATGGGGCAGTAGGGAACACTGAAGCTTTCTTT.

V gene TRBV29-1 combines with J gene TRBJ2-3; D is uncertain. V was cut by 8 bases and J by 2 bases, with 14 bases left in between. Germline CDR1 reads SQVTM; CDR2 reads ANQGSEA. The CDR3 has 13 residues. CDR3: CSFSRAITDTQYF. The CDR3 DNA sequence: TGCAGCTTCAGCAGAGCTATCACAGATACGCAGTATTTT.

This clonotype was counted between two and nine times. The chain carries TRBV5-1 and TRBJ1-5; D not resolved. Germline CDR1 is SGHRS and CDR2 is YFSETQ. This CDR3 spans 13 amino acids. V dropped 5 bases and J dropped 5 bases, with 11 bases sitting between them. This CDR3 reads CASSLSVDQPQHF. CDR3 DNA: TGCGCCAGCAGTCTAAGTGTAGATCAGCCCCAGCATTTT.

The chain has TRBV6-1 and TRBJ2-7; D gene unclear. V lost 5 bases and J lost 6, with 14 bases in between. CDR3 length: 13 residues. Germline-derived CDR1 and CDR2 are MNHNS and SASEGT. The CDR3 DNA follows: TGTGCCAGCAGTTATCCAGCCCGTTCCGAGCAGTACTTC. Translation gives CASSYPARSEQYF.

About this clonotype: A junction end diverges from the germline sequence, so it may reflect a read error. The rearrangement links TRBV4-1 to TRBJ1-6; 10 nucleotides align to TRBD1. The CDR3 has 14 amino acids. From germline, CDR1 is MGHRA and CDR2 YSYEKL. CDR3 region: CASSRGQGNSPPHF. The CDR3 DNA reads TGCGCCAGCAGCCGGGGACAGGGGAACTCACCCCCCCACTTT.

This clonotype was recorded at least ten times. CDR3 nucleotides: TGCGCCAGCAGCTTGCTAGCGGGAGAAAGGGAGCAGTTCTTC. Translation: CASSLLAGEREQFF. The rearrangement uses TRBV5-1 and TRBJ2-1, with TRBD2 identical over 10 bases. Germline CDR1 and CDR2: SGHRS and YFSETQ. J was trimmed by 10 bases and V by 1 base; bases with no gene match: 5. CDR3 size: 14 residues. The full variable domain, rest sourced from reference TRBV5-1 and TRBJ2-1, is KAGVTQTPRYLIKTRGQQVTLSCSPISGHRSVSWYQQTPGQGLQFLFEYFSETQRNKGNFPGRFSGRQFSNSRSEMNVSTLELGDSALYLCASSLLAGEREQFFGPGTRLTVL.

This clonotype turned up a few times. CDR3 amino acids: CASNLGPPGHSGNTIYF. The CDR3 DNA is TGTGCCAGCAATTTGGGTCCGCCAGGCCACTCTGGAAACACCATATATTTT. The J gene is TRBJ1-3, the V gene TRBV5-6, with D unclear. CDR3 length: 17 residues. With 6 bases removed from V and 0 bases from J, the gap between germline ends came to 19 bases. CDR1 and CDR2 (germline): SGHDT, YYEEEE. The variable domain in full, completed from reference TRBV5-6 and TRBJ1-3, reads DAGVTQSPTHLIKTRGQQVTLRCSPKSGHDTVSWYQQALGQGPQFIFQYYEEEERQRGNFPDRFSGHQFPNYSSELNVNALLLGDSALYLCASNLGPPGHSGNTIYFGEGSWLTVV.

In its sample, this clonotype was seen many times. The chain is built from TRBV4-2 and TRBJ1-3, with D unresolved. Germline V gene sequence: CDR1 LGHNA, CDR2 YNFKEQ. Deletions cut 0 bases from V and 1 base from J, with 13 bases between. This CDR3 has 17 amino acids. The chain's CDR3 is CASSQEPLLPSGNTIYF. CDR3 nucleotide sequence: TGTGCCAGCAGCCAAGAGCCCCTCCTCCCGTCTGGAAACACCATATATTTT.

This clonotype was recorded many times. This sequence joins TRBV5-5 and TRBJ2-1, with 7 bases identical to TRBD1. The CDR3 sequence is 15 residues long. J was trimmed by 2 bases and V by 4 bases; bases with no gene match: 6. CDR1 and CDR2 (germline): SGHKS, YYEKEE (reference sequence). The chain's CDR3 is CASSEGGAPYNEQFF. The CDR3 region has the DNA TGTGCCAGCAGCGAAGGGGGCGCACCCTACAATGAGCAGTTCTTC.

This clonotype was seen only a few times. The chain has TRBV20-1 and TRBJ2-7, with 10 bases identical to TRBD1. The CDR3 contains 18 residues. Germline CDR1 DFQATT, CDR2 SNEGSKA (reference sequence). J lost 2 bases, V lost 1 base, and 14 bases had no gene match. Here the CDR3 reads CSARGQGALLSFTYEQYF. The CDR3 region has the DNA TGCAGTGCTAGAGGACAGGGGGCTTTACTGTCCTTCACCTACGAGCAGTACTTC.

This clonotype has at least ten counts. V and J are TRBV15 and TRBJ1-4; tentative D call: TRBD1 (5 bases). Trimming took off 5 bases at V and 6 bases at J, with 22 bases between the two ends. CDR1 LNHNV and CDR2 YYDKDF come from the germline V gene (reference sequence). The CDR3 totals 17 residues. The CDR3 here is CATSSGASYSLDEKLFF. The CDR3 nucleotides read TGTGCCACCAGCTCTGGGGCGTCCTACTCTTTGGATGAAAAACTGTTTTTT.

This clonotype was counted a few times. The V call is TRBV7-2, the J call TRBJ2-7, with a possible D match to TRBD2 (5 bases). V lost 1 base and J 8 bases, leaving 12 bases between the germline ends. The CDR3 has 13 residues. Germline-derived CDR1 and CDR2 are SGHTA and FQGNSA. CDR3 loop: CASSLDNYGKQYF. CDR3 nucleotide sequence: TGTGCCAGCAGCTTAGACAACTACGGGAAGCAGTACTTC.

This clonotype was seen many times. The junction departs from the called germline gene at one end, perhaps through a read error. The V call is TRBV20-1, the J call TRBJ2-1; D is perhaps TRBD2 (6 bases). Germline CDR1 and CDR2: DFQATT and SNEGSKA (reference sequence). The CDR3 extends over 13 amino acids. CDR3 sequence reads: CPTGERSYNEQFF. The CDR3 DNA follows: TGTCCGACGGGGGAGCGGTCCTACAATGAGCAGTTCTTC.

The table lists this clonotype with many counts. The rearrangement joins TRBV7-8 to TRBJ1-2; D possibly corresponds to TRBD1 (5 bases). V lost 5 bases, J lost 0 bases, and 19 bases lay in between. The CDR3 extends over 17 amino acids. The germline CDR1 and CDR2 sequences are SGHVS and FQNEAQ. CDR3 in amino acids: CASSPLRAGGPNYGYTF. The CDR3 DNA is TGTGCCAGCAGCCCGCTCAGAGCCGGGGGACCTAACTATGGCTACACCTTC.

The chain has TRBV9 and TRBJ1-2; no reliable D call. The V end lost 3 bases, the J end lost 4 bases, and 19 bases lay between the germline ends. The CDR3 covers 16 residues. The V gene's germline CDR1 is SGDLS and CDR2 YYNGEE. The chain's CDR3 is CASSAPPGRTFYGYTF. CDR3 nucleotides: TGTGCCAGCAGCGCACCCCCCGGGAGGACCTTCTATGGCTACACCTTC.

Turning to this clonotype: A much larger clone is a single base away; this may be a read error. The gene calls are TRBV3-1 and TRBJ1-1; tentatively, D is TRBD1 (5 bases). Germline CDR1 and CDR2: LGHDT and YNNKEL (reference sequence). The CDR3 loop spans 15 amino acids. V lost 5 bases and J lost 7, with 20 bases in between. The CDR3, as DNA: TGTGCCAGCAGCTTAGGGCCGACGGACAATCTTGAAGCTTTCTTT. Translating it yields CASSLGPTDNLEAFF.

The rearrangement joins TRBV20-1 to TRBJ2-7, with unresolved D. The CDR3 extends over 14 amino acids. The germline V gene encodes CDR1 DFQATT and CDR2 SNEGSKA (reference sequence). V dropped 5 bases and J dropped 2 bases, with 16 bases sitting between them. CDR3 DNA sequence: TGCAGTGCTGCCTCGAGCTACGGTACCTACGAGCAGTACTTC. Protein product: CSAASSYGTYEQYF.

CDR3 amino acids: CASGQGAGNEQFF. As DNA, the CDR3 is TGTGCCAGCGGACAGGGGGCTGGAAATGAGCAGTTCTTC. The chain combines TRBV2 with TRBJ2-1, with TRBD1 identical over 11 bases. Germline-derived CDR1 and CDR2 are SNHLY and FYNNEI. The trim removed 8 bases at V and 7 bases at J, leaving 4 bases unmatched. CDR3 length equals 13 residues.

The chain employs TRBV20-1 and TRBJ2-1; 11 bases fit TRBD2. The CDR3 sequence is 16 residues long. J was trimmed by 1 base and V by 4 bases; bases with no gene match: 6. Germline CDR1 DFQATT, CDR2 SNEGSKA (reference sequence). CDR3 DNA: TGCAGTGCTATACCGGGACTAGCGGAGTCCTACAATGAGCAGTTCTTC. Translated: CSAIPGLAESYNEQFF.

The chain joins TRBV27 to TRBJ2-1; no clear D gene. In germline, CDR1 is MNHEY, CDR2 SMNVEV (reference sequence). The CDR3 consists of 13 residues. V lost 3 bases and J lost 7, with 10 bases in between. DNA for the CDR3: TGTGCCAGCAGTTTCCTTGGGGTTAATGAGCAGTTCTTC. This codes for CASSFLGVNEQFF.